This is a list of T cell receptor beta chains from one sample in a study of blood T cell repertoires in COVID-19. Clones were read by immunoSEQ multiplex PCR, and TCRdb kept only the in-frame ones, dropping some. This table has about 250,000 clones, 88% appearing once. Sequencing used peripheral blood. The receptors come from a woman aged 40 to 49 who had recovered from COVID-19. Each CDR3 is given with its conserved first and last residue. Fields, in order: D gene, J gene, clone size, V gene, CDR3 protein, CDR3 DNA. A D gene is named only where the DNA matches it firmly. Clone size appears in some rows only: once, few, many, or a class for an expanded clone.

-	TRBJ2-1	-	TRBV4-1	CASSQGGGPSYNEQFF	TGCGCCAGCAGCCAGGGTGGCGGGCCCTCCTACAATGAGCAGTTCTTC
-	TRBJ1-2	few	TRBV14	CASSPLRSGGYGYTF	TGTGCCAGCAGCCCCCTCCGCTCGGGTGGCTATGGCTACACCTTC
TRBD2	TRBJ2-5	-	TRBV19	CASSPRLAGGPETETQYF	TGTGCCAGTAGTCCCCGACTAGCGGGAGGCCCCGAAACAGAGACCCAGTACTTC
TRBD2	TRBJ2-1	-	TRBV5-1	CASSLGGAGALEQFF	TGCGCCAGCAGCTTGGGTGGGGCGGGAGCTCTTGAGCAGTTCTTC
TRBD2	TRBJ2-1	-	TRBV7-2	CASSLAGLAGGEQFF	TGTGCCAGCAGCTTAGCGGGCCTAGCGGGTGGGGAGCAGTTCTTC
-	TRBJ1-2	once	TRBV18	CASSPTTGNYGYTF	TGTGCCAGCTCACCAACGACGGGTAACTATGGCTACACCTTC
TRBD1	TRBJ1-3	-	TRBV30	CAWSVQGASSGNTIYF	TGTGCCTGGAGTGTACAGGGGGCCAGCTCTGGAAACACCATATATTTT
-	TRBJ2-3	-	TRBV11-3	CASSLEDRPGVDTQYF	TGTGCCAGCAGCTTAGAGGACCGGCCGGGGGTAGATACGCAGTATTTT
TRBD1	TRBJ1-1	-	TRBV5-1	CASSTRDRLDTEAFF	TGCGCCAGCAGCACACGGGACAGACTTGACACTGAAGCTTTCTTT
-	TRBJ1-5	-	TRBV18	CASSPPPNGQPQHF	TGTGCCAGCTCACCACCCCCCAACGGGCAGCCCCAGCATTTT
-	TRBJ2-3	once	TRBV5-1	CASSLGTGGRTDTQYF	TGCGCCAGCAGCTTGGGGACCGGGGGACGCACAGATACGCAGTATTTT
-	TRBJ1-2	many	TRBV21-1	CASSREGVVYGYTF	TGTGCCAGCAGCAGGGAAGGGGTCGTGTATGGCTACACCTTC
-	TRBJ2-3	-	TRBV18	CASSPLVGAQYF	TGTGCCAGCTCACCACTAGTCGGGGCGCAGTATTTT
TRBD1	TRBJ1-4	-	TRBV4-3	CASSQDGTGPLVGEKLFF	TGCGCCAGCAGCCAAGATGGGACAGGGCCTCTGGTCGGCGAAAAACTGTTTTTT
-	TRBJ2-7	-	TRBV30	CAWSVDLPGASYEQYF	TGTGCCTGGAGCGTAGATCTGCCAGGGGCAAGCTACGAGCAGTACTTC
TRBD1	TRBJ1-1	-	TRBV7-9	CASSWDSNTEAFF	TGTGCCAGCAGCTGGGACAGCAACACTGAAGCTTTCTTT
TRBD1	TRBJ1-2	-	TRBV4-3	CASSQDLRDRGYGYTF	TGCGCCAGCAGCCAAGATTTAAGGGACAGGGGCTATGGCTACACCTTC